These 32 T cell receptor beta chains were all obtained from the same sample, sequenced in a study of spatial heterogeneity in lung cancer. TCRdb reanalysed the 5' RACE reads using MiXCR and keeps one entry per CDR3 protein. The sample yields fewer than 20,000 distinct CDR3 sequences, around 19% seen once. Stated time point: sample taken at primary tumor resection. Whole RNA, isolated from tumor, nontumor lung or frozen PBMC, was sequenced without prior sorting. The specimen was PBMCs, collected at surgery. The receptors come from a male donor with early-stage non-small cell lung cancer.

This clonotype was seen many times. The CDR3 here is CSAFAGGSSLGTQYF. CDR3 coding DNA: TGCAGTGCCTTTGCGGGAGGATCTAGTCTTGGTACGCAGTATTTT. The V call is TRBV20-1, the J call TRBJ2-3; 8 nucleotides align to TRBD2. Per the germline V gene, CDR1 is DFQATT and CDR2 is SNEGSKA (reference sequence). The CDR3 sequence is 15 residues long. The ends lost 6 bases at V and 8 bases at J; junction bases unmatched: 16.

This clonotype is classed as medium-sized. This rearrangement joins TRBV14 to TRBJ1-1, with unresolved D. V lost 0 bases and J lost 5, with 7 bases in between. CDR1 and CDR2 from the germline V gene are SGHDN and FVKESK. The CDR3 extends over 13 amino acids. The CDR3 bases are TGTGCCAGCAGCCAAGATTGGGGAACTGAAGCTTTCTTT. This translates into CASSQDWGTEAFF.

The rearrangement joins TRBV7-9 to TRBJ2-5; D remains ambiguous. The V end was cut by 1 base, the J end by 1 base, with 7 bases between. The CDR3 loop spans 14 amino acids. Looked up from germline, CDR1 is SEHNR and CDR2 is FQNEAQ (reference sequence). CDR3 DNA: TGTGCCAGCAGCTTAGGCGGAGCCCAAGAGACCCAGTACTTC. Protein: CASSLGGAQETQYF.

This clonotype was seen only a few times. This chain joins TRBV14 and TRBJ2-2, with D perhaps matching TRBD1 (6 bases). The CDR3 is made up of 17 amino acids. Germline V gene lookup returns CDR1 SGHDN and CDR2 FVKESK. V lost 4 bases and J lost 6, with 21 bases in between. CDR3 sequence reads: CASSRMVGARGSGELFF. The CDR3 DNA sequence: TGTGCCAGCAGCCGAATGGTGGGGGCGCGTGGGTCCGGGGAGCTGTTTTTT.

This chain joins TRBV9 and TRBJ2-7, with D maybe TRBD2 (6 bases). V was cut by 1 base and J by 5 bases, with 13 bases left in between. This CDR3 comprises 14 residues. Looked up from germline, CDR1 is SGDLS and CDR2 is YYNGEE. Here the CDR3 reads CASSVSGTQNEQYF. The CDR3 DNA sequence: TGTGCCAGCAGCGTATCAGGGACTCAGAACGAGCAGTACTTC.

CDR3 in DNA: TGCGCCAGCAGCGTAGAGGACAGGGAGGGGCAGTTCTTC. Residues: CASSVEDREGQFF. The J gene is TRBJ2-1, the V gene TRBV5-1; weak D call: TRBD1 (8 bases). CDR1 and CDR2 (germline): SGHRS, YFSETQ. CDR3 length equals 13 residues. Trimming cost V 4 bases and J 12 bases, with 17 bases left between them.

This sequence joins TRBV20-1 and TRBJ2-7; D possibly uses TRBD1 or TRBD2 (7 bases each). Germline V gives CDR1 DFQATT, CDR2 SNEGSKA (reference sequence). The V gene lost 6 bases and the J gene lost 4 bases, with 22 bases spanning the gap. This CDR3 comprises 15 residues. This CDR3 reads CSAFRGGQAAYEQYF. Here the CDR3 DNA reads TGCAGTGCCTTCAGGGGGGGACAAGCAGCTTACGAGCAGTACTTC.

This clonotype was counted at least ten times. The rearrangement links TRBV12-3 or TRBV12-4 to TRBJ2-7; the match to TRBD2 covers 11 bases. The CDR3 has 14 amino acids. V lost 3 bases to trimming and J lost 6 bases; unmatched junction nucleotides: 4. The CDR3 protein is CASSFSLAGGEQYF. In nucleotides, the CDR3 is TGTGCCAGCAGTTTTAGCCTAGCGGGGGGCGAGCAGTACTTC.

This clonotype was seen many times. The chain employs TRBV6-5 and TRBJ2-1; 11 bases match TRBD1. V was clipped by 6 bases and J by 0 bases; unmatched bases: 7. Germline V gene data show CDR1 as MNHEY and CDR2 as SVGAGI. The CDR3 contains 17 residues. The CDR3 loop reads CASRSGQGAPSYNEQFF. The CDR3 bases are TGTGCCAGCAGATCCGGACAGGGGGCCCCCTCCTACAATGAGCAGTTCTTC.

This chain uses TRBV7-9 with TRBJ1-1, with a weak D call TRBD1 (6 bases). Germline-derived CDR1 and CDR2 are SEHNR and FQNEAQ (reference sequence). Trimming removed 5 bases at V and 7 bases at J, with 11 bases between. The CDR3 is made up of 12 amino acids. CDR3 protein: CASSAMDSEAFF. The CDR3, as DNA: TGTGCCAGCAGCGCTATGGACAGTGAAGCTTTCTTT. Full variable domain (remainder filled in from reference TRBV7-9 and TRBJ1-1): DTGVSQNPRHKITKRGQNVTFRCDPISEHNRLYWYRQTLGQGPEFLTYFQNEAQLEKSRLLSDRFSAERPKGSFSTLEIQRTEQGDSAMYLCASSAMDSEAFFGQGTRLTVV.

This clonotype was seen many times. The genes are TRBV18 and TRBJ2-5, with TRBD2 matching 9 bases. The CDR3 has 17 amino acids. J gave up 7 bases and V 1 base, and 13 bases lay outside the gene matches. Per the germline V gene, CDR1 is KGHSH and CDR2 is LQKENI. CDR3 amino acids: CASSPRSSGGNEGTQYF. The CDR3 nucleotides are TGTGCCAGCTCACCACGAAGTAGCGGGGGAAACGAAGGGACCCAGTACTTC.

This clonotype appeared many times. The chain combines TRBV11-2 with TRBJ1-3; D is uncertain. The CDR3 has 13 residues. Germline V gene sequence: CDR1 SGHAT, CDR2 FQNNGV. Trimming took off 7 bases at V and 0 bases at J, with 7 bases between the two ends. The CDR3, as DNA: TGTGCCAGCACCACTCTCTCTGGAAACACCATATATTTT. It encodes CASTTLSGNTIYF.

In nucleotides, the CDR3 is TGTGCCAGCAGCTCTAGGGGGAACACTGAAGCTTTCTTT. This codes for CASSSRGNTEAFF. J is TRBJ1-1 and V is TRBV11-3; tentatively, D is TRBD1 (5 bases). Per the germline V gene, CDR1 is SGHNT and CDR2 is YENEEA. This CDR3 is 13 amino acids long. Deletions cut 4 bases from V and 1 base from J, with 7 bases between.

The V and J genes are TRBV30 and TRBJ1-4; D gene ambiguous. CDR3 length: 15 amino acids. Germline-derived CDR1 and CDR2 are GTSNPN and SVGIG (reference sequence). V was shortened by 0 bases and J by 7 bases, with 15 bases between the two germline ends. The CDR3, as DNA: TGTGCCTGGAGTGTACGGAGACGGAAGGGTGAAAAACTGTTTTTT. It codes for CAWSVRRRKGEKLFF.

This clonotype was detected a few times. The rearrangement joins TRBV6-5 to TRBJ1-4, with 9 bases matching TRBD1. Unmatched junction bases numbered 6, after V lost 1 base and J lost 9 bases. Per germline, CDR1 MNHEY and CDR2 SVGAGI. The CDR3 contains 15 residues. This CDR3 is CASSYYTGQGQKLFF. The CDR3 DNA follows: TGTGCCAGCAGTTACTATACGGGACAGGGTCAAAAACTGTTTTTT.

This clonotype was seen a few times. The V call is TRBV20-1, the J call TRBJ1-1, with no clear D. Germline V gene data show CDR1 as DFQATT and CDR2 as SNEGSKA (reference sequence). The CDR3 is 10 amino acids. Trimming pared 7 bases from V and 4 bases from J, leaving 7 bases between. This chain's CDR3 is CSVGGTEAFF. Here the CDR3 DNA reads TGCAGTGTGGGTGGCACTGAAGCTTTCTTT.

This clonotype was recorded at least ten times. The chain has TRBV20-1 and TRBJ1-2, with 7 bases identical to TRBD1. Germline CDR1 reads DFQATT; CDR2 reads SNEGSKA (reference sequence). The CDR3 runs 12 residues. The ends lost 5 bases at V and 7 bases at J; junction bases unmatched: 7. The CDR3 nucleotides read TGCAGTGCTCTAAACAGGGGAGGTGGCTACACCTTC. Translation: CSALNRGGGYTF.

This clonotype occurred a few times. The CDR3 loop is CASSLKGGTFYEQYF. CDR3 sequence (DNA): TGTGCCAGCAGCTTAAAGGGGGGGACCTTCTACGAGCAGTACTTC. The chain employs TRBV7-8 and TRBJ2-7; D may be TRBD2 (7 bases). The CDR3 totals 15 residues. Trimming stripped 2 bases from V and 3 bases from J, with 14 bases between. Germline V gives CDR1 SGHVS, CDR2 FQNEAQ.

This clonotype has more than one count but fewer than ten. V gene TRBV20-1 combines with J gene TRBJ1-1, with D perhaps matching TRBD1 (5 bases). The CDR3 totals 12 residues. Germline CDR1 is DFQATT and CDR2 is SNEGSKA (reference sequence). V lost 6 bases to trimming and J lost 8 bases, with 16 bases between them. The DNA of the CDR3 is TGCAGTGCGAGCTCAGGGTTACCCGAAGCTTTCTTT. Its translation: CSASSGLPEAFF.

The table lists this clonotype with a few counts. The rearrangement joins TRBV20-1 to TRBJ1-2; D unclear. This CDR3 spans 15 amino acids. The germline gives CDR1 DFQATT, CDR2 SNEGSKA (reference sequence). Trimming removed 1 base at V and 7 bases at J, with 19 bases between. The CDR3 sequence is CSARGAALGSPGYTF. CDR3 sequence (DNA): TGCAGTGCTAGAGGGGCAGCGTTGGGGAGTCCTGGCTACACCTTC.

The J gene is TRBJ2-7, the V gene TRBV11-1, with D unclear. The V gene lost 1 base and the J gene lost 4 bases, with 11 bases spanning the gap. CDR3 length: 14 amino acids. Germline-derived CDR1 and CDR2 are SGHAT and FQDESV (reference sequence). CDR3 residues: CASSLDGRKYEQYF. CDR3 sequence (DNA): TGTGCCAGCAGCTTAGACGGACGGAAATACGAGCAGTACTTC.

This clonotype came up a few times. The CDR3 sequence is CASRTSGGADEQFF. The CDR3 DNA follows: TGTGCCAGTAGAACTAGCGGGGGGGCCGATGAGCAGTTCTTC. The chain links TRBV19 to TRBJ2-1, with 13 bases that match TRBD2. This CDR3 is built from 14 residues. In germline, CDR1 is LNHDA, CDR2 SQIVND (reference sequence). Trimming removed 6 bases from V and 8 bases from J; junction bases left unmatched: 4.

This clonotype was counted only a few times. This rearrangement joins TRBV9 to TRBJ2-7; no clear D gene. The CDR3 runs to 14 residues. The germline V gene has CDR1 SGDLS and CDR2 YYNGEE. V was pared by 5 bases and J by 2 bases, with 14 bases between. This CDR3 is CASSEDLGTYEQYF. The CDR3 DNA sequence: TGTGCCAGCAGTGAAGATCTCGGAACCTACGAGCAGTACTTC.

The chain recombines TRBV9 with TRBJ1-1; D not resolved. The CDR3 totals 13 residues. CDR1 is SGDLS and CDR2 is YYNGEE in the germline V gene. Trimming shortened V by 3 bases and J by 0 bases, and 6 bases separated the two germline ends. The DNA for the CDR3 is TGTGCCAGCAGCGCGACGATGAACACTGAAGCTTTCTTT. Residues: CASSATMNTEAFF.

This clonotype showed up many times. This chain uses TRBV6-6 with TRBJ1-5; tentatively, D is TRBD1 (6 bases). V was cut by 0 bases and J by 6 bases, with 15 bases left in between. The CDR3 has 16 amino acids. Per germline, CDR1 MNHNY and CDR2 SVGAGI (reference sequence). DNA of the CDR3: TGTGCCAGCAGTTACTCTGGGGGGGCCTACGGTCAGCCCCAGCATTTT. Translating it yields CASSYSGGAYGQPQHF.

The chain couples TRBV5-8 to TRBJ2-1; D remains ambiguous. V was pared by 4 bases and J by 0 bases, with 11 bases between. The CDR3 totals 15 residues. Germline CDR1 reads SGHTS; CDR2 reads YDEGEE. The DNA for the CDR3 is TGTGCCAGCAGCCGAGTATCCCGCTCCTACAATGAGCAGTTCTTC. This sequence encodes CASSRVSRSYNEQFF.

This clonotype was counted many times. This sequence joins TRBV11-2 and TRBJ2-2; maybe TRBD2 (6 bases). The CDR3 totals 13 residues. Germline V gives CDR1 SGHAT, CDR2 FQNNGV. Deletions cut 5 bases from V and 6 bases from J, with 10 bases between. CDR3: CASSPPGAGELFF. CDR3 DNA: TGTGCCAGCAGCCCCCCGGGAGCCGGGGAGCTGTTTTTT.

The sample holds many counts of this clonotype. V usage is TRBV5-1 and J usage is TRBJ1-1; D gene unclear. Looked up from germline, CDR1 is SGHRS and CDR2 is YFSETQ. This CDR3 has 13 residues. The V end lost 1 base, the J end lost 4 bases, and 8 bases lay between the germline ends. In DNA, the CDR3 is TGCGCCAGCAGCTTGCTGGGGTTCACTGAAGCTTTCTTT. It yields the protein CASSLLGFTEAFF.

This clonotype was recorded a few times. V gene TRBV9 combines with J gene TRBJ1-5; D call uncertain. The CDR3 contains 13 residues. Between the trimmed V and J ends, which lost 4 bases and 2 bases, there was a span of 7 bases. Germline CDR1 reads SGDLS; CDR2 reads YYNGEE. CDR3 bases: TGTGCCAGCAGCTCAGGCGGCAATCAGCCCCAGCATTTT. This gives the protein CASSSGGNQPQHF. The variable domain in full, completed from reference TRBV9 and TRBJ1-5, reads DSGVTQTPKHLITATGQRVTLRCSPRSGDLSVYWYQQSLDQGLQFLIQYYNGEERAKGNILERFSAQQFPDLHSELNLSSLELGDSALYFCASSSGGNQPQHFGDGTRLSIL.

This clonotype was counted at least ten times. CDR3 nucleotide sequence: TGCGCCAGCAGCTTGGCCTGGCTAGCGGGGAACACCGGGGAGCTGTTTTTT. Translation gives CASSLAWLAGNTGELFF. The chain has TRBV5-1 and TRBJ2-2; 8 nucleotides align to TRBD2. This CDR3 has 17 residues. J gave up 1 base and V 0 bases, and 5 bases lay outside the gene matches. CDR1 and CDR2 (germline): SGHRS, YFSETQ.

This chain uses TRBV12-3 or TRBV12-4 with TRBJ1-1, with D hard to call. CDR3 length equals 12 residues. The V end lost 7 bases, the J end lost 11 bases, and 17 bases lay between the germline ends. The DNA for the CDR3 is TGTGCCAGCACCACCGGGGAGGCGGGGGCTTTCTTT. It specifies CASTTGEAGAFF.

To note about this clonotype: A much larger clone lies a single base off, so this may be a read error. The genes are TRBV2 and TRBJ2-2, with D possibly TRBD2 on 7 matching bases. CDR3 length equals 15 residues. CDR1 is SNHLY and CDR2 is FYNNEI in the germline V gene. This chain's CDR3 is CASTGGGGYTGVLFF. In nucleotides, the CDR3 is TGTGCCAGCACCGGAGGCGGGGGCTATACCGGGGTGCTGTTTTTT.